The present T cell receptor (beta chain) was sequenced within a study of blood T cells in healthy people across ages. Study conclusions and caveats: In these data, TCR beta diversity tracked strongly with naive T cell percentage.

Trimming stripped 1 base from V and 11 bases from J, with 14 bases between. There are 13 residues in the CDR3. Per the germline V gene, CDR1 is LGHDT and CDR2 is YNNKEL (reference sequence). A sample-barcoded 5' primer and a J-beta primer mix were used in a second PCR of roughly 7 to 11 cycles. Each cDNA molecule carried a tag from a template-switch adaptor that contained 12 random nucleotides. Each CDR3 protein is one row after TCRdb ran MiXCR on the 5' RACE reads. The sample consists of about 400,000 distinct CDR3 sequences, approximately 52% of them appearing once. As regards this clonotype: What it recognizes is unknown.

The TCR comes from a man aged 60 to 75 in good health. This sequence joins TRBV3-1 and TRBJ2-5, with D perhaps TRBD2 (5 bases). Sequencing was performed on blood. For the CDR3, the DNA is TGTGCCAGCAGCCAAGTTGAGGGAAGAGAGCAGTACTTC. This sequence encodes CASSQVEGREQYF.